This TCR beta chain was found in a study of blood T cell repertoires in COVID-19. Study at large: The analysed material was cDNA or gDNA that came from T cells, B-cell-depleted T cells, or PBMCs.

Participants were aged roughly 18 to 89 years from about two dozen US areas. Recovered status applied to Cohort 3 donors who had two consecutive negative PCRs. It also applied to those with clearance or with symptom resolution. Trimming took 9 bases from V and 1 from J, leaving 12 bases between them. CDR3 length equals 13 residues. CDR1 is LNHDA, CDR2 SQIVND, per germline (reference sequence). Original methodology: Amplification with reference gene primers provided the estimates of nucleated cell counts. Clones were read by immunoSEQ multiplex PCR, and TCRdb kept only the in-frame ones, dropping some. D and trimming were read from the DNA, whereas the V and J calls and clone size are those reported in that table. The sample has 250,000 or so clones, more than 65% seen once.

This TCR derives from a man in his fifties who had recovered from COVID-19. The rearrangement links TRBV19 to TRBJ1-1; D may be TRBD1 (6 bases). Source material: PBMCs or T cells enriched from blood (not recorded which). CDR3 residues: CASKSQGNTEAFF. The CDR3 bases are TGTGCCAGCAAATCACAGGGGAACACTGAAGCTTTCTTT.